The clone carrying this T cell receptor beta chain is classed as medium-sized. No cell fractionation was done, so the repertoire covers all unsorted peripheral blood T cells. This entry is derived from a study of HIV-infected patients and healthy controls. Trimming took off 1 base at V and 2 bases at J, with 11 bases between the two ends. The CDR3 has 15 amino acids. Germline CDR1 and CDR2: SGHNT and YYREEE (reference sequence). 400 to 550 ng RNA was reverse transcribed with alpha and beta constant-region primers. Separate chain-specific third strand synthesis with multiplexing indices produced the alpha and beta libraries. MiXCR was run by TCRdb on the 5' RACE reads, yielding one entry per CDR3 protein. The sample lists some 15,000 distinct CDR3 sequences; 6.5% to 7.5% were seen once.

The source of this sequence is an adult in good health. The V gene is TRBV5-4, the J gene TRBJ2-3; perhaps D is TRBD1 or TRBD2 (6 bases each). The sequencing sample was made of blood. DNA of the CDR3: TGTGCCAGCAGCTTGACGGGGGCTTCCACAGATACGCAGTATTTT. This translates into CASSLTGASTDTQYF.